What follows are 15 T cell receptor beta chains derived from one specimen sequenced in a study of naive and memory T cell subsets. Study-level results: Possibly reflecting memory cells re-expressing CD45RA, a few larger clonotypes occurred in naive repertoires, especially CD8.

These receptors have no identified antigens. An equimolar mix of two oligonucleotides served as the beta constant-region primer for TRBC1 and TRBC2. Ligated cDNA was amplified by four rounds of PCR with nested alpha and beta constant-region primers and SP2. TCRdb recomputed calls from the UMI-ligation and nested PCR reads with MiXCR, one row per CDR3 protein. Of 150,000 or so distinct CDR3 sequences listed, over 20% are singletons. The sample consisted of naive CD4+ T cells from blood. Source of these receptors: a human donor in good health.

The rearrangement joins TRBV12-5 to TRBJ1-1, with D possibly being TRBD1 (5 bases). Trimming stripped 4 bases from V and 7 bases from J, with 16 bases between. The CDR3 runs 14 residues. Germline values: CDR1 LGHNT, CDR2 FRNRAP. The CDR3 protein is CASGSLYRKLEAFF. The DNA of the CDR3 is TGTGCTAGTGGTTCGCTGTACAGGAAACTTGAAGCTTTCTTT. The entire variable domain, with the rest obtained from reference TRBV12-5 and TRBJ1-1, is as follows: DARVTQTPRHKVTEMGQEVTMRCQPILGHNTVFWYRQTMMQGLELLAYFRNRAPLDDSGMPKDRFSAEMPDATLATLKIQPSEPRDSAVYFCASGSLYRKLEAFFGQGTRLTVV.

This chain uses TRBV5-6 with TRBJ2-7, with TRBD2 matching 10 bases. From germline, CDR1 is SGHDT and CDR2 YYEEEE. The length of the CDR3 is 16 residues. V shed 0 bases, J shed 0 bases, and the junction held 3 bases outside the gene matches. The CDR3 loop is CASSLVAGGSSYEQYF. CDR3 bases: TGTGCCAGCAGCTTGGTAGCGGGAGGTAGCTCCTACGAGCAGTACTTC.

This clonotype has a count of ten or more. The chain joins TRBV7-2 to TRBJ1-4; no clear D gene. Trimming removed 5 bases from V and 8 bases from J, with 15 bases in between. Per germline, CDR1 SGHTA and CDR2 FQGNSA. The CDR3 is 14 amino acids. CDR3 bases: TGTGCCAGCAGCCTCCCGACCGGGAACGAAAAACTGTTTTTT. Encoded protein: CASSLPTGNEKLFF.

This clonotype came up many times. This chain links TRBV28 with TRBJ2-2, with 10 bases fitting TRBD2. Germline CDR1 and CDR2: MDHEN and SYDVKM. The V gene end was trimmed by 3 bases and the J gene end by 5 bases; junction bases not matched to a gene: 9. The CDR3 has 17 residues. The CDR3 is CASSFLLAGAGTGELFF. CDR3 nucleotide sequence: TGTGCCAGCAGTTTTCTGCTAGCGGGAGCGGGTACCGGGGAGCTGTTTTTT.

This chain uses TRBV24-1 with TRBJ2-1; no definite D call. V was trimmed by 3 bases and J by 10 bases, leaving 18 bases between them. The CDR3 runs to 15 residues. CDR1 is KGHDR and CDR2 is SFDVKD in the germline V gene. The CDR3 DNA is TGTGCCACCAGTGATCCGAAAGCTCCGACGCGGGAGCAGTTCTTC. It encodes CATSDPKAPTREQFF.

This clonotype was seen repeatedly, ten times or more. The rearrangement joins TRBV20-1 to TRBJ2-1, with D tentatively TRBD2 (6 bases). Deletions cut 1 base from V and 6 bases from J, with 13 bases between. The germline V gene encodes CDR1 DFQATT and CDR2 SNEGSKA (reference sequence). This CDR3 is built from 14 residues. DNA for the CDR3: TGCAGTGCTAGAGTCGGCGGGAAGGGCAATGAGCAGTTCTTC. Translating gives CSARVGGKGNEQFF.

The CDR3 here is CAINRGPGANVLTF. As DNA, the CDR3 is TGTGCCATTAACAGGGGGCCTGGGGCCAACGTCCTGACTTTC. This sequence joins TRBV10-3 and TRBJ2-6; 9 nucleotides align to TRBD1. Unmatched junction bases numbered 2, after V lost 9 bases and J lost 2 bases. Per germline, CDR1 ENHRY and CDR2 SYGVKD. The CDR3 is 14 amino acids.

This chain joins TRBV29-1 and TRBJ1-2; 7 nucleotides align to TRBD1. This CDR3 has 12 amino acids. Trimming removed 0 bases from V and 6 bases from J; junction bases left unmatched: 1. From germline, CDR1 is SQVTM and CDR2 ANQGSEA. CDR3 nucleotides: TGCAGCGTTGAAGAACAGGGGCATGGCTACACCTTC. It encodes CSVEEQGHGYTF.

This clonotype appeared a few times. The chain carries TRBV24-1 and TRBJ2-5; no reliable D call. The ends were cut back, 1 base at V and 5 bases at J, with 4 bases in the middle. This CDR3 is built from 12 residues. The germline gives CDR1 KGHDR, CDR2 SFDVKD. DNA for the CDR3: TGTGCCACCAGTGATTTTAGGGAGACCCAGTACTTC. Translated, it gives CATSDFRETQYF.

This clonotype has only a few counts. The chain uses TRBV24-1 and TRBJ2-3; maybe TRBD1 (5 bases). Looked up from germline, CDR1 is KGHDR and CDR2 is SFDVKD. V shed 1 base and J shed 1 base, with 8 bases lying between them. The CDR3 runs to 15 residues. Here the CDR3 reads CATSDFGAGTDTQYF. CDR3 DNA sequence: TGTGCCACCAGTGATTTTGGGGCGGGCACAGATACGCAGTATTTT.

The gene calls are TRBV6-5 and TRBJ1-1; D is unclear. Germline CDR1 is MNHEY and CDR2 is SVGAGI. Trimming removed 4 bases at V and 7 bases at J, with 13 bases between. The CDR3 runs 13 residues. CDR3 amino acids: CASSSIPSSEAFF. The CDR3 DNA follows: TGTGCCAGCAGTTCGATACCTTCCAGTGAAGCTTTCTTT.

The chain uses TRBV24-1 and TRBJ1-4; TRBD1 matches 7 bases. This CDR3 region has 14 residues. Germline V gene data show CDR1 as KGHDR and CDR2 as SFDVKD. V lost 7 bases and J lost 5; bases outside the gene matches: 6. The CDR3 DNA sequence: TGTGCCACCAGCGAGGGACAGCTAAATGAAAAACTGTTTTTT. This sequence encodes CATSEGQLNEKLFF.

The chain employs TRBV10-3 and TRBJ2-3; 10 bases are a match to TRBD2. CDR3 length: 21 amino acids. Trimming removed 10 bases from V and 1 base from J; junction bases left unmatched: 26. Germline V CDR1 and CDR2: ENHRY, SYGVKD. The CDR3 here is CATSDRIAGGTETGRTDTQYF. For the CDR3, the DNA is TGTGCCACCTCGGACAGAATAGCGGGAGGAACGGAAACCGGCCGCACAGATACGCAGTATTTT.

The rearrangement uses TRBV15 and TRBJ2-1; D gene unclear. V lost 0 bases and J 8 bases, leaving 11 bases between the germline ends. This CDR3 has 14 amino acids. CDR1 is LNHNV, CDR2 YYDKDF, per germline (reference sequence). The CDR3: CATSRDPGMDEQFF. The CDR3 nucleotides are TGTGCCACCAGCAGAGACCCTGGGATGGATGAGCAGTTCTTC. Complete variable domain (other parts from reference TRBV15 and TRBJ2-1): DAMVIQNPRYQVTQFGKPVTLSCSQTLNHNVMYWYQQKSSQAPKLLFHYYDKDFNNEADTPDNFQSRRPNTSFCFLDIRSPGLGDTAMYLCATSRDPGMDEQFFGPGTRLTVL.

The rearrangement uses TRBV20-1 and TRBJ2-2, with D unresolved. CDR3 length: 14 amino acids. V was clipped by 2 bases and J by 6 bases, with 13 bases between them. Germline V gene lookup returns CDR1 DFQATT and CDR2 SNEGSKA (reference sequence). The CDR3 region is CSARNLGGSGELFF. The CDR3 bases are TGCAGTGCTAGAAATCTAGGTGGCTCCGGGGAGCTGTTTTTT.